The clone carrying this T cell receptor beta chain has a count of ten or more. This sample was included in a study of T cells of healthy individuals. A single record per CDR3 protein comes from TCRdb applying MiXCR to the 5' RACE reads. The repertoire has about 40,000 distinct CDR3 sequences, 4% to 5.5% of them found once; the top ten carry 9% to 10%. Deletions cut 4 bases from V and 3 bases from J, with 8 bases between. From germline, CDR1 is KGHDR and CDR2 SFDVKD. This CDR3 has 13 amino acids. The sequence derives from a human donor in good health. The genes are TRBV24-1 and TRBJ1-2; D is uncertain. CDR3 region: CATSDSHYYGYTF. As DNA, the CDR3 is TGTGCCACCAGTGACTCACATTACTATGGCTACACCTTC.